The next 6 T cell receptor beta chains were all read from a single sample in a study of blood T cell repertoires in COVID-19. Produced via immunoSEQ multiplex PCR; TCRdb's table is partial and in-frame only. The sample consists of about 330,000 clones, 83% of them appearing once. Sequenced: peripheral blood. These receptors were obtained from a woman aged 45 to 65 with acute or convalescent COVID-19.

This clone was seen a handful of times. The CDR3: CASSEEERTEAFF. In nucleotides, the CDR3 is TGTGCCAGCAGTGAAGAGGAGAGGACTGAAGCTTTCTTT. The chain is built from TRBV6-4 and TRBJ1-1; the D is unclear. The CDR3 has 13 residues. From germline, CDR1 is MRHNA and CDR2 SNTAGT. The ends were cut back, 3 bases at V and 5 bases at J, with 10 bases in the middle.

Turning to this clone: The same CDR3 arises from other DNA sequences in this sample as well. The V call is TRBV7-8, the J call TRBJ1-5; 7 bases agree with TRBD1. The J segment lost 5 bases and the V segment lost 1 base, leaving 5 bases of the junction unmatched. Germline V gene lookup returns CDR1 SGHVS and CDR2 FQNEAQ. The CDR3 extends over 15 amino acids. As DNA, the CDR3 is TGTGCCAGCAGCTTAGGACAGGGTGGGGATCAGCCCCAGCATTTT. Translating it yields CASSLGQGGDQPQHF. The variable domain in full, with the rest retrieved from reference TRBV7-8 and TRBJ1-5, is GAGVSQSPRYKVAKRGQDVALRCDPISGHVSLFWYQQALGQGPEFLTYFQNEAQLDKSGLPSDRFFAERPEGSVSTLKIQRTQQEDSAVYLCASSLGQGGDQPQHFGDGTRLSIL.

This chain joins TRBV10-3 and TRBJ1-1, with no clear D. CDR3 size: 14 residues. Germline CDR1 and CDR2: ENHRY and SYGVKD. V was shortened by 5 bases and J by 0 bases, with 10 bases between the two germline ends. CDR3 sequence reads: CAISKARMNTEAFF. The DNA of the CDR3 is TGTGCCATCAGTAAGGCCAGGATGAACACTGAAGCTTTCTTT.

The CDR3 loop is CSGENHNEQFF. The CDR3 nucleotides read TGCAGTGGGGAGAATCACAATGAGCAGTTCTTC. V is TRBV20-1 and J is TRBJ2-1; D possibly corresponds to TRBD2 (5 bases). The CDR3 runs to 11 residues. The ends were cut back, 7 bases at V and 5 bases at J, with 9 bases in the middle. Germline-derived CDR1 and CDR2 are DFQATT and SNEGSKA (reference sequence).

The V gene is TRBV13, the J gene TRBJ2-5, with D uncertain. CDR1 and CDR2 (germline): PRHDT, FYEKMQ (reference sequence). The CDR3 length is 14 residues. Deletions cut 5 bases from V and 0 bases from J, with 10 bases between. CDR3 sequence: CASSRRGYQETQYF. In DNA form, the CDR3 reads TGTGCCAGCAGCCGCCGTGGCTACCAAGAGACCCAGTACTTC.

This chain joins TRBV10-2 and TRBJ1-1; D ambiguous. Trimming took off 6 bases at V and 0 bases at J, with 5 bases between the two ends. In germline, CDR1 is WSHSY, CDR2 SAAADI. The CDR3 sequence is 12 residues long. Here the CDR3 DNA reads TGCGCCAGCAGGGCAATGAACACTGAAGCTTTCTTT. This sequence encodes CASRAMNTEAFF.